A selection of T cell receptor beta chains follows, all from one sample in a study of T-cell reconstitution after alpha-beta-depleted transplantation in children. TCRdb ran MiXCR on the PCR reads and lists one entry per CDR3 protein. The sample has 250,000 to 300,000 distinct CDR3 sequences, around 9.1% seen once. The sample consisted of PBMCs, taken before TCRalphabeta/CD19-depleted stem cell transplant. The origin of the receptors is a boy younger than two with acute myeloid leukemia, due to receive a stem cell transplant. The CDR3 runs from the conserved cysteine through the conserved F or W. A D gene is named only where the DNA matches it firmly. Size is omitted from some rows. Given values are once, few, many or a class for expanded clones.

TRBV3-1	TRBJ1-5	NA	NA	CASSQEGGGPNQPQHF	TGTGCCAGCAGCCAAGAAGGGGGGGGCCCCAATCAGCCCCAGCATTTT
TRBV5-1	TRBJ2-2	many	NA	CASSPVYRVGTGELFF	TGCGCCAGCAGCCCCGTCTACAGGGTTGGGACCGGGGAGCTGTTTTTT
TRBV20-1	TRBJ2-7	many	NA	CSARDPYEQYF	TGCAGTGCTAGAGATCCCTACGAGCAGTACTTC
TRBV6-5	TRBJ1-1	many	NA	CASSYSDSRQEAFF	TGTGCCAGCAGTTACTCGGACTCTCGGCAGGAAGCTTTCTTT
TRBV12-3/TRBV12-4	TRBJ2-5	many	TRBD1	CASSPGQGYQETQYF	TGTGCCAGCAGTCCCGGACAGGGCTACCAAGAGACCCAGTACTTC
TRBV7-9	TRBJ2-3	many	NA	CASSLGTGNRADTQYF	TGTGCCAGCAGCCTCGGTACGGGGAATAGAGCAGATACGCAGTATTTT
TRBV7-8	TRBJ2-3	many	NA	CASSPPGAGDTQYF	TGTGCCAGCAGCCCCCCGGGGGCGGGAGATACGCAGTATTTT
TRBV28	TRBJ2-1	many	NA	CASSSPTNYNEQFF	TGTGCCAGCAGTTCGCCGACAAACTACAATGAGCAGTTCTTC
TRBV12-3/TRBV12-4	TRBJ1-2	NA	TRBD1	CASSLGTGSNYGYTF	TGTGCCAGCAGTTTAGGGACAGGGTCTAACTATGGCTACACCTTC
TRBV28	TRBJ1-1	many	NA	CASSFPSRGEAFF	TGTGCCAGCAGTTTCCCCTCCAGGGGTGAAGCTTTCTTT
TRBV11-2	TRBJ1-3	many	NA	CASSPVGTIYF	TGTGCCAGCAGCCCCGTAGGCACCATATATTTT
TRBV7-3	TRBJ2-1	many	TRBD2	CASSSTSGGTNEQFF	TGTGCCAGCAGCTCGACTAGCGGGGGAACCAATGAGCAGTTCTTC
TRBV11-2	TRBJ2-2	many	NA	CASSSTRAGELFF	TGTGCCAGCAGCTCTACCAGGGCCGGGGAGCTGTTTTTT
TRBV29-1	TRBJ2-1	NA	NA	CSVLSFRDYNEQFF	TGCAGCGTTCTCTCTTTCCGAGACTACAATGAGCAGTTCTTC
TRBV5-1	TRBJ2-7	many	TRBD1	CASSLGTGTHEQYF	TGCGCCAGCAGCTTGGGGACAGGTACCCACGAGCAGTACTTC
TRBV28	TRBJ2-5	many	TRBD2	CASSRGLVETQYF	TGTGCCAGTTCTCGGGGACTAGTGGAGACCCAGTACTTC
TRBV30	TRBJ2-7	once	TRBD2	CAWNGLAGNEQYF	TGTGCCTGGAACGGACTAGCGGGGAACGAGCAGTACTTC
TRBV6-4	TRBJ2-1	few	TRBD2	CASSDSTLLAGHLNEQFF	TGTGCCAGCAGTGACTCGACCCTACTAGCGGGGCATCTTAATGAGCAGTTCTTC
TRBV5-1	TRBJ1-6	few	NA	CASSSTANSPLHF	TGCGCCAGCAGCTCTACAGCGAATTCACCCCTCCACTTT
TRBV7-6	TRBJ2-2	many	TRBD1	CASSFGQGFELFF	TGTGCCAGCAGCTTTGGACAGGGTTTCGAGCTGTTTTTT
TRBV7-2	TRBJ2-5	NA	TRBD2	CASSLVTGREGETQYF	TGTGCCAGCAGCTTAGTAACAGGGCGGGAGGGGGAGACCCAGTACTTC
TRBV11-2	TRBJ2-7	many	TRBD2	CASSLSLAGAREQYF	TGTGCCAGCAGCTTATCCCTAGCGGGGGCTCGGGAGCAGTACTTC
TRBV29-1	TRBJ2-1	many	TRBD2	CSVEETSSGSLVYEQFF	TGCAGCGTTGAAGAAACATCTAGCGGGAGCCTAGTCTATGAGCAGTTCTTC
TRBV20-1	TRBJ2-1	many	NA	CSARDGETGIHEQFF	TGCAGTGCTAGAGATGGTGAAACAGGGATCCATGAGCAGTTCTTC
TRBV18	TRBJ2-2	few	NA	CASSPIQGNTGELFF	TGTGCCAGCTCACCAATACAGGGGAACACCGGGGAGCTGTTTTTT
TRBV19	TRBJ1-3	many	TRBD1	CASSRLQGERNTIYF	TGTGCCAGTAGTAGGCTACAGGGGGAAAGAAACACCATATATTTT
TRBV28	TRBJ2-3	many	NA	CASSSTGTSGATDTQYF	TGTGCCAGCAGTTCTACCGGGACGTCGGGAGCCACAGATACGCAGTATTTT
TRBV7-9	TRBJ2-3	many	TRBD2	CASSLLAGGSQDTQYF	TGTGCCAGCAGCTTACTAGCGGGAGGGTCCCAGGATACGCAGTATTTT
TRBV5-8	TRBJ1-2	NA	TRBD1	CASSLEGQGNYGYTF	TGTGCCAGCAGCTTGGAGGGACAGGGGAACTATGGCTACACCTTC
TRBV24-1	TRBJ2-7	many	NA	CATSDSDTYEQYF	TGTGCCACCAGTGATTCAGACACTTACGAGCAGTACTTC
TRBV13	TRBJ2-1	many	NA	CASSLGPYNEQFF	TGTGCCAGCAGCTTAGGACCCTACAATGAGCAGTTCTTC
TRBV6-1	TRBJ1-2	NA	TRBD1	CASRQQGVRYGYTF	TGTGCCAGCAGGCAACAGGGGGTCCGCTATGGCTACACCTTC
TRBV12-5	TRBJ2-1	many	NA	CASGRGSSSYNEQFF	TGTGCTAGTGGGAGGGGTTCTAGCTCCTACAATGAGCAGTTCTTC
TRBV12-3/TRBV12-4	TRBJ2-1	many	NA	CASRPSRAYNEQFF	TGTGCCAGCAGACCTAGCAGGGCCTACAATGAGCAGTTCTTC
TRBV4-3	TRBJ2-1	many	TRBD2	CASSHVLGREANEQFF	TGCGCCAGCAGCCACGTTTTAGGGCGGGAGGCCAATGAGCAGTTCTTC
TRBV6-1	TRBJ2-5	many	TRBD1	CASRTGTGGGETQYF	TGTGCCAGCAGAACCGGGACAGGGGGAGGGGAGACCCAGTACTTC
TRBV27	TRBJ2-4	many	TRBD1	CASSPITQGAAKNIQYF	TGTGCCAGCAGTCCCATCACGCAGGGGGCTGCCAAAAACATTCAGTACTTC
TRBV9	TRBJ2-6	NA	TRBD1	CASSVGTGGASGANVLTF	TGTGCCAGCAGCGTAGGTACAGGGGGCGCGTCAGGGGCCAACGTCCTGACTTTC
TRBV5-1	TRBJ1-4	many	NA	CASSSGPSNEKLFF	TGCGCCAGCAGCTCCGGACCCTCTAATGAAAAACTGTTTTTT
TRBV19	TRBJ2-1	NA	NA	CASSMVLASNEQFF	TGTGCCAGTAGTATGGTACTAGCTTCGAATGAGCAGTTCTTC
TRBV18	TRBJ2-1	NA	TRBD2	CASSPPGLAGGPGEQFF	TGTGCCAGCTCACCACCGGGACTAGCGGGAGGGCCCGGTGAGCAGTTCTTC
TRBV11-2	TRBJ1-2	few	TRBD1	CASSLFGQGNYGYTF	TGTGCCAGCAGCTTATTCGGACAGGGCAACTATGGCTACACCTTC
TRBV7-2	TRBJ1-2	few	TRBD1	CASSFRDRLDGYTF	TGTGCCAGCAGCTTCCGGGACAGGTTGGATGGCTACACCTTC
TRBV5-4	TRBJ2-7	many	NA	CASSLVSHEQYF	TGTGCCAGCAGCTTGGTTTCCCACGAGCAGTACTTC